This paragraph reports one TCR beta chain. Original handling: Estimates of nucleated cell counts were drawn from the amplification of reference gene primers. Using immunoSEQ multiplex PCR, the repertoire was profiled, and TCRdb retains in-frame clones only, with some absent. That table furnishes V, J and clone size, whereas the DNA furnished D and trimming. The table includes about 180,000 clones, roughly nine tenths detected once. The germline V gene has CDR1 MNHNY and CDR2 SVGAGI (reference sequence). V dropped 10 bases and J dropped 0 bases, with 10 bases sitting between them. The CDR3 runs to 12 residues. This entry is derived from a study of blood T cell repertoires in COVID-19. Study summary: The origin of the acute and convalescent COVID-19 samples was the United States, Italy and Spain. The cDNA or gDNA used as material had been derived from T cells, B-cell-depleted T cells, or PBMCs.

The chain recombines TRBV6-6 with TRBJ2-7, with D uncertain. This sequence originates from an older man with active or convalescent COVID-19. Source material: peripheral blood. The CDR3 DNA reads TGTGCCACCGCGGCTAACTCCTACGAGCAGTACTTC. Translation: CATAANSYEQYF.